A single sample is the source of the 27 T cell receptor beta chains below, sequenced in a study of T cell changes during pregnancy in multiple sclerosis. The table came from immunoSEQ multiplex PCR; TCRdb's copy has only in-frame clones and leaves some out. The table lists more than 35,000 clones, roughly nine tenths of them singletons. This sample comprised CD4+ T cells from peripheral blood mononuclear cells, obtained in the first trimester of pregnancy. The receptors originated from a female donor in good health, enrolled as a control in a pregnancy study.

This chain connects TRBV14 to TRBJ1-1; D unresolved. CDR3 length: 14 residues. The V end was cut by 1 base, the J end by 5 bases, with 11 bases between. Germline assignment: CDR1 SGHDN and CDR2 FVKESK. In DNA, the CDR3 is TGTGCCAGCAGCCAAGCATTACGAGGGACTGAAGCTTTCTTT. Translating gives CASSQALRGTEAFF.

This chain connects TRBV4-3 to TRBJ1-2, with unresolved D. The CDR3 length is 13 residues. Germline values: CDR1 LGHNA, CDR2 YSLEER. V was shortened by 0 bases and J by 4 bases, with 6 bases between the two germline ends. The CDR3 bases are TGCGCCAGCAGCCAAGAAGTGAGCTATGGCTACACCTTC. Translating gives CASSQEVSYGYTF.

This chain links TRBV4-3 with TRBJ2-3; D perhaps matches TRBD2 (6 bases). The CDR3 is 15 residues long. V was shortened by 5 bases and J by 0 bases, with 12 bases between the two germline ends. Germline CDR1 LGHNA, CDR2 YSLEER. The CDR3 here is CASSYVAGSTDTQYF. CDR3 bases: TGCGCCAGCAGCTACGTGGCGGGGAGCACAGATACGCAGTATTTT.

V is TRBV5-1 and J is TRBJ2-4; no firm D call. The germline CDR1 and CDR2 sequences are SGHRS and YFSETQ. The CDR3 contains 14 residues. Trimming shortened V by 1 base and J by 3 bases, and 8 bases separated the two germline ends. The CDR3 bases are TGCGCCAGCAGCTTGCGCGGCGGCAAAAACATTCAGTACTTC. Protein product: CASSLRGGKNIQYF.

This chain joins TRBV7-2 and TRBJ1-4; perhaps TRBD1 as D (6 bases). The CDR3 runs to 14 residues. V lost 5 bases and J lost 4, with 11 bases in between. CDR1 and CDR2 from the germline V gene are SGHTA and FQGNSA. The CDR3: CASSLDRFNEKLFF. CDR3 DNA sequence: TGTGCCAGCAGCCTGGACAGATTTAATGAAAAACTGTTTTTT.

The chain joins TRBV6-1 to TRBJ2-7, with D maybe TRBD1 (6 bases). The V end was cut by 6 bases, the J end by 5 bases, with 11 bases between. Germline-derived CDR1 and CDR2 are MNHNS and SASEGT. The CDR3 is made up of 12 amino acids. CDR3 residues: CASSSRGHEQYF. For the CDR3, the DNA is TGTGCCAGCAGCTCCAGGGGTCACGAGCAGTACTTC.

V usage is TRBV11-2 and J usage is TRBJ2-3, with 9 bases identical to TRBD1. CDR1 SGHAT and CDR2 FQNNGV come from the germline V gene. Trimming at V came to 6 bases and at J to 1 base, leaving 14 bases not matched to a gene. The CDR3 loop spans 18 amino acids. DNA of the CDR3: TGTGCCAGCAGAAATGATAACCGGGACAGGGAACGCACAGATACGCAGTATTTT. Encoded protein: CASRNDNRDRERTDTQYF.

This chain uses TRBV18 with TRBJ1-5; maybe TRBD1 (5 bases). In germline, CDR1 is KGHSH, CDR2 LQKENI. The CDR3 sequence is 16 residues long. The V end lost 0 bases, the J end lost 3 bases, and 12 bases lay between the germline ends. In DNA, the CDR3 is TGTGCCAGCTCACCACCCGGCGACAGAAACAATCAGCCCCAGCATTTT. Encoded protein: CASSPPGDRNNQPQHF.

This clone appeared a single time. V usage is TRBV7-3 and J usage is TRBJ1-1; D call uncertain. V was pared by 3 bases and J by 2 bases, with 7 bases between. CDR1 and CDR2 (germline): SGHTA, FQGTGA. The length of the CDR3 is 13 residues. Written as DNA, the CDR3 is TGTGCCAGCAGCTTTTCCGGTAACACTGAAGCTTTCTTT. Translation: CASSFSGNTEAFF.

This clone turned up a few times. J is TRBJ1-6 and V is TRBV18, with 7 bases aligning to TRBD1. V trimming: 6 bases; J trimming: 7 bases; junction bases outside the gene matches: 6. This CDR3 has 14 residues. CDR1 is KGHSH, CDR2 LQKENI, per germline. In nucleotides, the CDR3 is TGTGCCAGCTCCCCAGAGACAGGGAATTCACCCCTCCACTTT. Translating it yields CASSPETGNSPLHF.

The chain joins TRBV9 to TRBJ2-7, with 9 bases fitting TRBD2. V trimming: 4 bases; J trimming: 2 bases; junction bases outside the gene matches: 7. The CDR3 is made up of 15 amino acids. Per the germline V gene, CDR1 is SGDLS and CDR2 is YYNGEE. The CDR3, as DNA: TGTGCCAGCAGCCCCAGTGAGCGGGGGGCCTACGAGCAGTACTTC. This translates into CASSPSERGAYEQYF. The whole variable domain, remainder taken from reference TRBV9 and TRBJ2-7, is DSGVTQTPKHLITATGQRVTLRCSPRSGDLSVYWYQQSLDQGLQFLIQYYNGEERAKGNILERFSAQQFPDLHSELNLSSLELGDSALYFCASSPSERGAYEQYFGPGTRLTVT.

The genes are TRBV18 and TRBJ2-1; the match to TRBD2 covers 8 bases. V gave up 3 bases and J gave up 4 bases; unmatched junction bases: 2. Looked up from germline, CDR1 is KGHSH and CDR2 is LQKENI. This CDR3 has 14 amino acids. The CDR3 DNA is TGTGCCAGCTCACCCCAGCGGGGGTACAATGAGCAGTTCTTC. Its translation: CASSPQRGYNEQFF.

The rearrangement joins TRBV5-1 to TRBJ1-1, with a tentative D call TRBD1 (5 bases). Trimming took 2 bases from V and 3 from J, leaving 8 bases between them. There are 13 residues in the CDR3. The V gene's germline CDR1 is SGHRS and CDR2 YFSETQ. The CDR3 protein is CASSFGGDTEAFF. DNA of the CDR3: TGCGCCAGCAGCTTCGGGGGGGACACTGAAGCTTTCTTT.

The chain has TRBV4-3 and TRBJ2-3; 11 bases are a match to TRBD1. This CDR3 has 16 residues. Trimming took 4 bases from V and 0 from J; bases not matched to a gene: 3. Germline CDR1 and CDR2: LGHNA and YSLEER. The CDR3 DNA reads TGCGCCAGCAGCCTGGGACAGGGGGGCAGCACAGATACGCAGTATTTT. This sequence encodes CASSLGQGGSTDTQYF.

This chain uses TRBV6-1 with TRBJ1-5; maybe TRBD1 (5 bases). This CDR3 is built from 12 residues. The V end was cut by 3 bases, the J end by 14 bases, with 14 bases between. Germline V CDR1 and CDR2: MNHNS, SASEGT. CDR3 DNA sequence: TGTGCCAGCAGTGACCTGGTGGGGGGGGAGCATTTT. Protein: CASSDLVGGEHF.

The rearrangement uses TRBV6-5 and TRBJ2-3, with D uncertain. Trimming took off 4 bases at V and 6 bases at J, with 11 bases between the two ends. The CDR3 is made up of 13 amino acids. Per germline, CDR1 MNHEY and CDR2 SVGAGI. The CDR3, as DNA: TGTGCCAGCAGTTTCCGGCCGGAGGATACGCAGTATTTT. It codes for CASSFRPEDTQYF.

This clone was picked up one time. This sample also contains other DNA sequences that code for the same CDR3. This sequence joins TRBV7-9 and TRBJ2-3; D is uncertain. The CDR3 is made up of 11 amino acids. Germline V gene data show CDR1 as SEHNR and CDR2 as FQNEAQ (reference sequence). V was shortened by 4 bases and J by 4 bases, with 3 bases between the two germline ends. CDR3 residues: CASSSSDTQYF. CDR3 DNA: TGTGCCAGCAGCTCGTCAGATACGCAGTATTTT.

The V and J genes are TRBV14 and TRBJ1-3; D is unclear. V gave up 4 bases and J gave up 2 bases, with 9 bases separating them. The CDR3 consists of 14 residues. Germline CDR1 SGHDN, CDR2 FVKESK. CDR3 loop: CASSPAGAGNTIYF. As DNA, the CDR3 is TGTGCCAGCAGCCCCGCCGGAGCTGGAAACACCATATATTTT.

This clone was found a few times. At one end the junction does not follow the germline gene, possibly because of a read error. V and J are TRBV27 and TRBJ2-7; the D gene is possibly TRBD2 (6 bases). Germline loops: CDR1 MNHEY, CDR2 SMNVEV (reference sequence). CDR3 length equals 15 residues. The CDR3 sequence: CASSLSLRGSYEQYF. CDR3 coding DNA: TGTGCCAGCAGTCTATCCCTGCGGGGATCCTACGAGCAGTACTTC.

The chain combines TRBV5-8 with TRBJ1-6, with 10 nucleotides matching TRBD1. This CDR3 spans 17 amino acids. Germline loops: CDR1 SGHTS, CDR2 YDEGEE. Trimming at V came to 3 bases and at J to 13 bases, leaving 16 bases not matched to a gene. The CDR3 protein is CASSSGTGVWSPSPLHF. The CDR3 DNA follows: TGTGCCAGCAGCTCCGGGACAGGGGTATGGTCGCCCTCGCCCCTCCACTTT.

The chain carries TRBV6-1 and TRBJ1-6; D remains ambiguous. The germline gives CDR1 MNHNS, CDR2 SASEGT. This CDR3 has 13 residues. V was pared by 2 bases and J by 8 bases, with 7 bases between. The CDR3 loop is CASSETVYSPLHF. In nucleotides, the CDR3 is TGTGCCAGCAGTGAAACGGTGTATTCACCCCTCCACTTT.

J is TRBJ1-6 and V is TRBV6-5; TRBD1 aligns across 7 bases. Germline V gene data show CDR1 as MNHEY and CDR2 as SVGAGI. This CDR3 spans 15 amino acids. V was clipped by 0 bases and J by 9 bases; unmatched bases: 5. CDR3 nucleotide sequence: TGTGCCAGCAGTTACTCGACAGGGTACAGTTCACCCCTCCACTTT. This sequence encodes CASSYSTGYSSPLHF.

The gene calls are TRBV6-1 and TRBJ1-1; unclear D gene. CDR1 is MNHNS, CDR2 SASEGT, per germline. This CDR3 contains 12 residues. V was trimmed by 7 bases and J by 0 bases, leaving 6 bases between them. The CDR3 coding sequence is TGTGCCAGCACCTTCCTGAACACTGAAGCTTTCTTT. Its protein product is CASTFLNTEAFF.

The chain has TRBV19 and TRBJ1-6, with 7 bases lining up with TRBD1. Germline lookup yields CDR1 LNHDA and CDR2 SQIVND (reference sequence). This CDR3 is built from 14 residues. J gave up 7 bases and V 3 bases, and 3 bases lay outside the gene matches. As DNA, the CDR3 is TGTGCCAGTAGTATCGTGACAGGGAATTCACCCCTCCACTTT. Protein sequence: CASSIVTGNSPLHF.

This sequence joins TRBV15 and TRBJ2-3; 13 nucleotides match TRBD2. V shed 1 base, J shed 4 bases, and the junction held 2 bases outside the gene matches. The CDR3 totals 16 residues. From germline, CDR1 is LNHNV and CDR2 YYDKDF (reference sequence). The CDR3 loop reads CATSRGTSGGPDTQYF. DNA for the CDR3: TGTGCCACCAGCAGAGGGACTAGCGGGGGCCCAGATACGCAGTATTTT. Variable domain in full (rest from reference TRBV15 and TRBJ2-3): DAMVIQNPRYQVTQFGKPVTLSCSQTLNHNVMYWYQQKSSQAPKLLFHYYDKDFNNEADTPDNFQSRRPNTSFCFLDIRSPGLGDTAMYLCATSRGTSGGPDTQYFGPGTRLTVL.

The V call is TRBV29-1, the J call TRBJ2-7; D unclear. Germline lookup yields CDR1 SQVTM and CDR2 ANQGSEA. The CDR3 is 11 residues long. The V gene lost 4 bases and the J gene lost 2 bases, with 6 bases spanning the gap. The CDR3 DNA reads as TGCAGCGTTGGGCAGACCTACGAGCAGTACTTC. This encodes CSVGQTYEQYF.

This chain links TRBV19 with TRBJ1-4; D unresolved. Germline CDR1 reads LNHDA; CDR2 reads SQIVND (reference sequence). The CDR3 covers 12 residues. V dropped 5 bases and J dropped 13 bases, with 14 bases sitting between them. In nucleotides, the CDR3 is TGTGCCAGTAGTGATCAGTCTAGGATACTGTTTTTT. Translated: CASSDQSRILFF.